One and the same sample provided the 26 T cell receptor beta chains below, sequenced in a study of a mutant IDH1 vaccine in newly diagnosed glioma. Sequenced by immunoSEQ multiplex PCR; TCRdb stores in-frame clones only, minus some. The table lists nearly 25,000 clones, 82% of them singletons. Their target antigens are unknown. Time point in this sample: week 47, end of study. All doses held 300 ug of mutant IDH1 20-mer peptide, with topical imiquimod. The material sequenced was PBMCs, taken from a glioma patient whose treatment included an IDH1 peptide vaccine. Source of these receptors: a middle-aged man with glioma. Some clones in this sample may be carry-over from other donors' samples.

V usage is TRBV6-1 and J usage is TRBJ2-7; D call uncertain. The length of the CDR3 is 13 residues. Looked up from germline, CDR1 is MNHNS and CDR2 is SASEGT. Trimming left V 6 bases short and J 0 bases short, with 9 bases between. This CDR3 is CASSVRYSYEQYF. DNA for the CDR3: TGTGCCAGCAGCGTTCGTTACTCCTACGAGCAGTACTTC.

This clone was picked up a small number of times. The CDR3 here is CASSMGSNQPQHF. The CDR3 nucleotides are TGTGCCAGTAGTATGGGGAGCAATCAGCCCCAGCATTTT. The J gene is TRBJ1-5, the V gene TRBV19, with no clear D. Germline CDR1 and CDR2: LNHDA and SQIVND (reference sequence). This CDR3 is built from 13 residues. The V end was cut by 3 bases, the J end by 1 base, with 4 bases between. The full variable domain, in which reference TRBV19 and TRBJ1-5 provide the parts outside the CDR3, is DGGITQSPKYLFRKEGQNVTLSCEQNLNHDAMYWYRQDPGQGLRLIYYSQIVNDFQKGDIAEGYSVSREKKESFPLTVTSAQKNPTAFYLCASSMGSNQPQHFGDGTRLSIL.

The gene calls are TRBV2 and TRBJ1-1; D not certain. The CDR3 sequence is 13 residues long. V lost 8 bases, J lost 6 bases, and 16 bases lay in between. The germline gives CDR1 SNHLY, CDR2 FYNNEI. CDR3 sequence: CASGVGGRAEAFF. DNA of the CDR3: TGTGCCAGCGGGGTTGGTGGGAGGGCTGAAGCTTTCTTT.

The chain links TRBV7-8 to TRBJ2-7; D not certain. Trimming took 6 bases from V and 3 from J, leaving 15 bases between them. Germline V CDR1 and CDR2: SGHVS, FQNEAQ. The CDR3 is 14 amino acids. CDR3 loop: CASRKRMDDYEQYF. The CDR3, as DNA: TGTGCCAGCAGGAAACGAATGGACGACTACGAGCAGTACTTC. Combining the CDR3 with reference TRBV7-8 and TRBJ2-7 gives the whole variable domain GAGVSQSPRYKVAKRGQDVALRCDPISGHVSLFWYQQALGQGPEFLTYFQNEAQLDKSGLPSDRFFAERPEGSVSTLKIQRTQQEDSAVYLCASRKRMDDYEQYFGPGTRLTVT.

This clone has just a few counts. For the CDR3, the DNA is TGTGCCAGCAGCAAAGGGGACAGGGGGGAAGGGGAAGCGGATTCACCCCTCCACTTT. Translation gives CASSKGDRGEGEADSPLHF. The chain uses TRBV21-1 and TRBJ1-6; TRBD1 is the table's D call, not checked against the DNA. TRBV21-1 is annotated as a pseudogene. CDR3 length: 19 amino acids.

This clone was counted a single time. This CDR3 reads CASSPASRGGETQYF. The CDR3 nucleotides are TGTGCCAGCTCACCAGCTTCCCGGGGGGGAGAGACCCAGTACTTC. The chain joins TRBV18 to TRBJ2-5; TRBD2 agrees at 8 bases. With 2 bases clipped from V and 4 bases from J, the junction kept 6 bases outside the gene matches. Germline-derived CDR1 and CDR2 are KGHSH and LQKENI. The CDR3 has 15 amino acids.

The DNA for the CDR3 is TGTGCCAGCAGTGACTTCATACAGACAGTAGGCAATCAGCCCCAGCATTTT. It yields the protein CASSDFIQTVGNQPQHF. The V call is TRBV6-4, the J call TRBJ1-5, with a weak D call TRBD1 (5 bases). Germline values: CDR1 MRHNA, CDR2 SNTAGT. Trimming took 1 base from V and 2 from J, leaving 15 bases between them. This CDR3 has 17 residues.

The rearrangement uses TRBV25-1 and TRBJ1-1; the D gene is possibly TRBD1 (5 bases). Germline CDR1 MGHDK, CDR2 SYGVNS. V gave up 3 bases and J gave up 1 base, with 9 bases separating them. This CDR3 has 14 amino acids. CDR3 DNA sequence: TGTGCCAGCAGTGATACCAGGGAGAACACTGAAGCTTTCTTT. Protein: CASSDTRENTEAFF.

The chain links TRBV5-1 to TRBJ2-2, with no clear D. V gave up 3 bases and J gave up 1 base, with 10 bases separating them. CDR1 and CDR2 (germline): SGHRS, YFSETQ. This CDR3 has 15 residues. Here the CDR3 DNA reads TGCGCCAGCAGCTCCATACAGCGGAACACCGGGGAGCTGTTTTTT. This gives the protein CASSSIQRNTGELFF.

This sequence joins TRBV5-1 and TRBJ2-1, with TRBD2 matching 14 bases. Germline CDR1 reads SGHRS; CDR2 reads YFSETQ. The CDR3 is made up of 18 amino acids. Trimming took 0 bases from V and 9 from J; bases not matched to a gene: 11. The CDR3 sequence is CASSLALTSGGASSEQFF. The CDR3 DNA follows: TGCGCCAGCAGCTTGGCACTGACTAGCGGGGGGGCTAGCTCTGAGCAGTTCTTC.

The CDR3 sequence: CASSLRPAELSYEQYF. The CDR3 DNA reads as TGCGCCAGCAGCTTGCGTCCAGCCGAACTCTCCTACGAGCAGTACTTC. The chain joins TRBV5-1 to TRBJ2-7; no clear D gene. The length of the CDR3 is 16 residues. CDR1 is SGHRS and CDR2 is YFSETQ in the germline V gene. Trimming took off 1 base at V and 0 bases at J, with 14 bases between the two ends. Based on the CDR3 plus reference TRBV5-1 and TRBJ2-7, the full variable domain is KAGVTQTPRYLIKTRGQQVTLSCSPISGHRSVSWYQQTPGQGLQFLFEYFSETQRNKGNFPGRFSGRQFSNSRSEMNVSTLELGDSALYLCASSLRPAELSYEQYFGPGTRLTVT.

This clone was detected once. The J gene is TRBJ1-1, the V gene TRBV29-1; D is uncertain. The CDR3 is 12 amino acids. Germline lookup yields CDR1 SQVTM and CDR2 ANQGSEA. V was cut by 7 bases and J by 3 bases, with 12 bases left in between. CDR3 region: CSAAWADTEAFF. CDR3 sequence (DNA): TGCAGCGCAGCTTGGGCCGACACTGAAGCTTTCTTT.

This chain uses TRBV4-1 with TRBJ2-5; 8 bases fit TRBD2. The germline V gene encodes CDR1 MGHRA and CDR2 YSYEKL. Trimming cost V 4 bases and J 5 bases; bases outside gene matches: 3. The CDR3 has 13 amino acids. The CDR3 region is CASSRGGRETQYF. The CDR3 coding sequence is TGCGCCAGCAGCCGCGGGGGGCGGGAGACCCAGTACTTC.

The chain is built from TRBV7-2 and TRBJ2-3; possibly TRBD2 for D (7 bases). Trimming took 2 bases from V and 0 from J, leaving 12 bases between them. CDR3 length: 16 amino acids. Germline V gives CDR1 SGHTA, CDR2 FQGNSA. CDR3 sequence reads: CASSLRRGASTDTQYF. The CDR3 DNA follows: TGTGCCAGCAGCTTAAGACGGGGGGCTAGCACAGATACGCAGTATTTT.

The rearrangement links TRBV19 to TRBJ2-5; D may be TRBD1 (6 bases). From germline, CDR1 is LNHDA and CDR2 SQIVND (reference sequence). The V and J ends lost 7 bases and 6 bases respectively, with 15 bases between them. The CDR3 sequence is 13 residues long. This CDR3 reads CASKSGDSKTQYF. The DNA of the CDR3 is TGTGCCAGTAAGTCAGGGGATTCAAAGACCCAGTACTTC.

V and J are TRBV5-5 and TRBJ1-5, with D perhaps matching TRBD1 (6 bases). V lost 7 bases, J lost 0 bases, and 17 bases lay in between. In germline, CDR1 is SGHKS, CDR2 YYEKEE (reference sequence). The CDR3 has 16 residues. CDR3 protein: CASALGGTDSNQPQHF. The CDR3 DNA sequence: TGTGCCAGCGCTCTCGGGGGCACAGATAGCAATCAGCCCCAGCATTTT.

The rearrangement uses TRBV7-9 and TRBJ1-5; no clear D gene. This CDR3 spans 15 amino acids. Trimming shortened V by 5 bases and J by 2 bases, and 13 bases separated the two germline ends. Per germline, CDR1 SEHNR and CDR2 FQNEAQ (reference sequence). For the CDR3, the DNA is TGTGCCAGCAGCAAAGGGATAAATGGCAATCAGCCCCAGCATTTT. Protein: CASSKGINGNQPQHF.

The chain carries TRBV5-1 and TRBJ2-5; 7 bases line up with TRBD1. V was clipped by 1 base and J by 1 base; unmatched bases: 1. The CDR3 length is 14 residues. Germline CDR1 SGHRS, CDR2 YFSETQ. The CDR3 DNA reads TGCGCCAGCAGCTTGTGGGACAGCCAAGAGACCCAGTACTTC. Amino acid sequence: CASSLWDSQETQYF.

The chain recombines TRBV15 with TRBJ2-3; D may be TRBD2 (6 bases). The germline gives CDR1 LNHNV, CDR2 YYDKDF (reference sequence). The CDR3 totals 13 residues. V lost 5 bases and J lost 10, with 16 bases in between. The CDR3 reads CATSGTGQGAQYF. CDR3 bases: TGTGCCACCAGCGGGACTGGGCAAGGGGCGCAGTATTTT. Full variable domain (missing parts from reference TRBV15 and TRBJ2-3): DAMVIQNPRYQVTQFGKPVTLSCSQTLNHNVMYWYQQKSSQAPKLLFHYYDKDFNNEADTPDNFQSRRPNTSFCFLDIRSPGLGDTAMYLCATSGTGQGAQYFGPGTRLTVL.

The V call is TRBV2, the J call TRBJ2-5; no clear D. Trimming shortened V by 7 bases and J by 4 bases, and 19 bases separated the two germline ends. Germline CDR1 SNHLY, CDR2 FYNNEI. This CDR3 is built from 15 residues. The CDR3, as DNA: TGTGCCAGCACATTAGGCCTCACTCAAGGAGAGACCCAGTACTTC. Its protein product is CASTLGLTQGETQYF. Complete variable domain (other parts from reference TRBV2 and TRBJ2-5): EPEVTQTPSHQVTQMGQEVILRCVPISNHLYFYWYRQILGQKVEFLVSFYNNEISEKSEIFDDQFSVERPDGSNFTLKIRSTKLEDSAMYFCASTLGLTQGETQYFGPGTRLLVL.

This chain connects TRBV5-6 to TRBJ2-1; D not resolved. Per the germline V gene, CDR1 is SGHDT and CDR2 is YYEEEE. The CDR3 is 14 residues long. Deletions cut 6 bases from V and 6 bases from J, with 16 bases between. This chain's CDR3 is CASILNGVPNEQFF. CDR3 DNA: TGTGCCAGCATCCTAAATGGGGTTCCCAATGAGCAGTTCTTC.

The V call is TRBV9, the J call TRBJ1-5; D unclear. CDR1 is SGDLS and CDR2 is YYNGEE in the germline V gene. This CDR3 region has 14 residues. Deletions cut 2 bases from V and 4 bases from J, with 10 bases between. CDR3 in DNA: TGTGCCAGCAGCGTCGCGGGTTCTAATCAGCCCCAGCATTTT. The encoded protein is CASSVAGSNQPQHF.

This chain joins TRBV30 and TRBJ2-3, with D perhaps matching TRBD2 (5 bases). This CDR3 has 13 amino acids. The ends were cut back, 4 bases at V and 3 bases at J, with 11 bases in the middle. Germline-derived CDR1 and CDR2 are GTSNPN and SVGIG (reference sequence). The CDR3 reads CAWTTERTDTQYF. The CDR3 DNA follows: TGTGCCTGGACCACCGAGCGGACAGATACGCAGTATTTT.

This chain connects TRBV6-1 to TRBJ2-1, with 7 bases aligning to TRBD1. J gave up 2 bases and V 3 bases, and 4 bases lay outside the gene matches. Germline CDR1 reads MNHNS; CDR2 reads SASEGT. The CDR3 totals 15 residues. The CDR3 is CASSEPGGTYNEQFF. CDR3 nucleotides: TGTGCCAGCAGTGAGCCAGGGGGTACCTACAATGAGCAGTTCTTC.

The chain combines TRBV29-1 with TRBJ2-1; a possible D gene is TRBD2 (7 bases). Germline CDR1 reads SQVTM; CDR2 reads ANQGSEA. Trimming cost V 0 bases and J 9 bases, with 24 bases left between them. This CDR3 comprises 17 residues. CDR3 residues: CSVEEVRRGPRGSEQFF. CDR3 DNA: TGCAGCGTTGAAGAGGTACGGCGGGGGCCCCGGGGGAGTGAGCAGTTCTTC.

The chain couples TRBV5-1 to TRBJ2-1; perhaps D is TRBD1 or TRBD2 (6 bases each). The V and J ends lost 4 bases and 8 bases respectively, with 13 bases between them. The CDR3 runs to 13 residues. Germline V lookup: CDR1 SGHRS, CDR2 YFSETQ. CDR3 sequence: CASSQGTWDEQFF. CDR3 DNA: TGCGCCAGCAGCCAGGGGACTTGGGATGAGCAGTTCTTC.